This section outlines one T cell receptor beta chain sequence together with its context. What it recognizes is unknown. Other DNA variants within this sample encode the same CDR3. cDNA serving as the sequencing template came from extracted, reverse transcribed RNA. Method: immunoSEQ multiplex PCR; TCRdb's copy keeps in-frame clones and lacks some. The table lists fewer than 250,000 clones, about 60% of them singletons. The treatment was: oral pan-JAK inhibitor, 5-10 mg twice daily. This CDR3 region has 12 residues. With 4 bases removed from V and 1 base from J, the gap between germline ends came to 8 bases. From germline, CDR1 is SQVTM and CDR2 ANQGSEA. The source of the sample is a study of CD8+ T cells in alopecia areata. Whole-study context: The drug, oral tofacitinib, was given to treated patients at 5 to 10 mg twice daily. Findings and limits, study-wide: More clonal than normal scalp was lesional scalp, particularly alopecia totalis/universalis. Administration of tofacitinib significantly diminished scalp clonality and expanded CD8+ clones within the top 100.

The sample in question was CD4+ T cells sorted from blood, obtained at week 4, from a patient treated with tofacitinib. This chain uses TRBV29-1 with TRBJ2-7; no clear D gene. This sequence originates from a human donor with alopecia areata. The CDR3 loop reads CSVASGSYEQYF. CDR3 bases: TGCAGCGTTGCCAGTGGGTCCTACGAGCAGTACTTC.